This is a list of T cell receptor beta chains from one sample in a study of cytomegalovirus exposure and HLA in healthy donors. The table came from immunoSEQ multiplex PCR; TCRdb's copy has only in-frame clones and leaves some out. This sample has 95,000 to 150,000 clones, with roughly 80% found just once. The sample taken for sequencing was PBMCs. The receptor set was obtained from a man aged 30-40 years in good health and CMV-seronegative. Each CDR3 is given with its conserved first and last residue. The D gene is left open where the match is weak. Clone size appears in some rows only: once, few, many, or a class for an expanded clone.

TRBV6-5	TRBD1	NA	TRBJ1-2	TGTGCCAGCAGTTACTCCGGGACAGGGGTTAACTATGGCTACACCTTC	CASSYSGTGVNYGYTF
TRBV7-2	TRBD1	NA	TRBJ1-2	TGTGCCAGCAGCGCAAGGACAGGGTGGGGCGGCTACACCTTC	CASSARTGWGGYTF
TRBV6-5	NA	NA	TRBJ2-1	TGTGCCAGCAGTTCCGCCGGGACACCCTACAATGAGCAGTTCTTC	CASSSAGTPYNEQFF
TRBV6-6	TRBD1	once	TRBJ2-7	TGTGCCAGCAGCCGGGACAGGGGGTCCTACGAGCAGTACTTC	CASSRDRGSYEQYF
TRBV5-4	NA	NA	TRBJ1-5	TGTGCCAGCAGCCGTTTGTCAGGCAACGATCAGCCCCAGCATTTT	CASSRLSGNDQPQHF
TRBV9	TRBD1	NA	TRBJ1-2	TGTGCCAGCAGCGTCGGACAGGGGGAATATGGCTACACCTTC	CASSVGQGEYGYTF
TRBV27	TRBD1	NA	TRBJ2-7	TGTGCCAGCAGTTTTGGACAGGGGGCAAGGGGCTACGAGCAGTACTTC	CASSFGQGARGYEQYF
TRBV5-6	NA	NA	TRBJ2-3	TGTGCCAGCAGCTTAACGGGGTTCGGCACAGATACGCAGTATTTT	CASSLTGFGTDTQYF
TRBV4-3	TRBD1	NA	TRBJ1-3	TGCGCCAGCAGCCAAGCCTCGACAGGGGTTGGAAACACCATATATTTT	CASSQASTGVGNTIYF
TRBV2	NA	NA	TRBJ2-3	TGTGCCAGCCAGGGGACTACCCCTTTGTATTTT	CASQGTTPLYF
TRBV5-1	TRBD2	once	TRBJ2-5	TGCGCCAGCAGCTTCGGGCTAGCGGGAGAGGGGGAGACCCAGTACTTC	CASSFGLAGEGETQYF
TRBV7-6	TRBD2	NA	TRBJ2-3	TGTGCCAGCAGCCTCCGGGGGGGAAGCACAGATACGCAGTATTTT	CASSLRGGSTDTQYF
TRBV28	NA	once	TRBJ2-1	TGTGCCAGCAGGGGCCAGGCAAAGTCCAATGAGCAGTTCTTC	CASRGQAKSNEQFF
TRBV7-2	NA	NA	TRBJ2-3	TGTGCCAGCAGCTTAACCCTACGACAGGTGCTTACAGATACGCAGTATTTT	CASSLTLRQVLTDTQYF
TRBV11-2	NA	NA	TRBJ2-7	TGTGCCAGCAGCGGCCCCGGAGTTCGAGAGCAGTACTTC	CASSGPGVREQYF
TRBV4-3	TRBD2	NA	TRBJ2-7	TGCGCCAGCAGCCAAGAATGGGGAGCGGGGTGGCGTTGGGAGCAGTACTTC	CASSQEWGAGWRWEQYF
TRBV29-1	NA	few	TRBJ2-5	TGCAGCGTTGAGGAGGGTGAAGAGACCCAGTACTTC	CSVEEGEETQYF
TRBV5-6	TRBD2	NA	TRBJ2-3	TGTGCCAGCAACGGGGCAGCGGGGGCCGCAGATACGCAGTATTTT	CASNGAAGAADTQYF
TRBV5-1	TRBD1	NA	TRBJ2-7	TGCGCCAGCAGGATAGGGGACAGCCTCTACGAGCAGTACTTC	CASRIGDSLYEQYF
TRBV11-2	NA	NA	TRBJ2-5	TGTGCCAGCAGCTTAGCGTGGGGGCGGGCGCAGACCCAGTACTTC	CASSLAWGRAQTQYF
TRBV28	TRBD1	NA	TRBJ2-7	TGTGCCAGCAGCCGGACAGGGGGGACCGACGAGCAGTACTTC	CASSRTGGTDEQYF
TRBV7-2	NA	NA	TRBJ1-3	TGTGCCAGCAGCTTGCGGACAAATCGAAACACCATATATTTT	CASSLRTNRNTIYF
TRBV19	TRBD2	NA	TRBJ2-3	TGTGCCAGTACTTCCTCGCCGGGACTAGGCCCTTCGGATACGCAGTATTTT	CASTSSPGLGPSDTQYF
TRBV14	NA	NA	TRBJ2-1	TGTGCCAGCAGCCAAATATCGGGCTCCTACAATGAGCAGTTCTTC	CASSQISGSYNEQFF
TRBV5-1	NA	NA	TRBJ2-7	TGCGCCAGCAGCTCCTCTTACGAGCAGTACTTC	CASSSSYEQYF
TRBV5-4	NA	NA	TRBJ2-1	TGTGCCAGCAGCTTGGCTTCCCAGCAGTTCTTC	CASSLASQQFF
TRBV19	NA	once	TRBJ1-5	TGTGCCAGTAGTGCCCTCCGGGACATTATATATCAGCCCCAGCATTTT	CASSALRDIIYQPQHF